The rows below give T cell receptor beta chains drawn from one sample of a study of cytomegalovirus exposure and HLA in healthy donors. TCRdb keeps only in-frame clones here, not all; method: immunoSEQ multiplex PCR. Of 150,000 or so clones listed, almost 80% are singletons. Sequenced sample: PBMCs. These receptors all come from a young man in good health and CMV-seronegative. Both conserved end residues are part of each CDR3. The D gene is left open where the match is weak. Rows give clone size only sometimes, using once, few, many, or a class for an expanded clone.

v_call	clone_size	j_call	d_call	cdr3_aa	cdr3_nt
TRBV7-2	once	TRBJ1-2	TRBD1	CASSTPPGQGNYGYTF	TGTGCCAGCAGCACCCCACCGGGACAGGGGAACTATGGCTACACCTTC
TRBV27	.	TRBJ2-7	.	CASGLIGPEVDEQYF	TGTGCCAGCGGACTAATAGGACCTGAGGTTGACGAGCAGTACTTC
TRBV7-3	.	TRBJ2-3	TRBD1	CASSLLGQGSTDTQYF	TGTGCCAGCAGCTTACTTGGACAGGGGAGCACAGATACGCAGTATTTT
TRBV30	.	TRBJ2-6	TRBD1	CAWRAPQGARGANVLTF	TGTGCCTGGAGGGCCCCACAGGGGGCGCGAGGGGCCAACGTCCTGACTTTC
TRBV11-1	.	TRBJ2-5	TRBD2	CASSFSGAGGKETQYF	TGTGCCAGCAGCTTTTCAGGAGCGGGAGGGAAGGAGACCCAGTACTTC
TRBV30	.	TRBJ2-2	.	CAWRLGLKSTGELFF	TGTGCCTGGAGACTGGGACTGAAAAGCACCGGGGAGCTGTTTTTT
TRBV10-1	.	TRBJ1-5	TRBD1	CASSETPGGEEHF	TGCGCCAGCAGTGAGACCCCAGGGGGCGAGGAGCATTTT
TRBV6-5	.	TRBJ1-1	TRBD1	CASSYSRTGNTEAFF	TGTGCCAGCAGTTACTCCCGGACAGGGAACACTGAAGCTTTCTTT
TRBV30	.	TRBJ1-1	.	CAWSLLSEAFF	TGTGCCTGGAGTCTTTTGTCTGAAGCTTTCTTT
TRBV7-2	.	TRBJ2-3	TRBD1	CASSLQGQGIDTQYF	TGTGCCAGCAGCTTACAAGGACAGGGGATCGATACGCAGTATTTT
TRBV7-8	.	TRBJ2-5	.	CASSLLRGEEYF	TGTGCCAGCAGCTTACTAAGGGGCGAGGAGTACTTC
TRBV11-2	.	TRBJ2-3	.	CASSLELGEEYF	TGTGCCAGCAGCTTAGAATTGGGAGAGGAGTATTTT
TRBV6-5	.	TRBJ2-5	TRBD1	CASSTGTVRSETQYF	TGTGCCAGCAGTACGGGGACAGTGCGATCAGAGACCCAGTACTTC
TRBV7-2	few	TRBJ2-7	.	CASSSPSQGHEQYF	TGTGCCAGCAGTTCACCCTCCCAGGGCCACGAGCAGTACTTC
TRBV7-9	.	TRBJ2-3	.	CASSRTRLRPDTQYF	TGTGCCAGCAGCAGGACACGTCTCCGGCCAGATACGCAGTATTTT
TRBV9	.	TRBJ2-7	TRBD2	CASSVADGGERYEQYF	TGTGCCAGCAGCGTAGCTGACGGGGGGGAACGGTACGAGCAGTACTTC
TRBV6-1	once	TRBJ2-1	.	CASSADSDYNEQFF	TGTGCCAGCAGTGCAGATTCTGACTACAATGAGCAGTTCTTC
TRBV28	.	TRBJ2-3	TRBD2	CASSSGTSGGTDTQYF	TGTGCCAGCAGTTCCGGGACTAGCGGAGGCACAGATACGCAGTATTTT
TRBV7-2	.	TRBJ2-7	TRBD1	CASSSVGTGSYEQYF	TGTGCCAGCAGCAGCGTCGGGACAGGGTCGTACGAGCAGTACTTC
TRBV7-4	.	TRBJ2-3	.	CASSLGALFDTQYF	TGTGCCAGCAGCCTAGGGGCCCTCTTTGATACGCAGTATTTT
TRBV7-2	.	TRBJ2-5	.	CASSLVAAQETQYF	TGTGCCAGCAGCTTAGTAGCGGCCCAAGAGACCCAGTACTTC
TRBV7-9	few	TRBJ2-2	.	CASSQASDSPNTGELFF	TGTGCCAGCAGTCAAGCGTCGGACAGCCCGAACACCGGGGAGCTGTTTTTT
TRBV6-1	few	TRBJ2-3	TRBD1	CASSEGQGTSTDTQYF	TGTGCCAGCAGTGAGGGACAGGGGACTAGCACAGATACGCAGTATTTT
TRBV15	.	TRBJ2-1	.	CATSRDPTGQNEQFF	TGTGCCACCAGCAGAGATCCGACAGGCCAAAATGAGCAGTTCTTC
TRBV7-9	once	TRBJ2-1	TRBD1	CASQGQLSYNEQFF	TGTGCCAGCCAGGGACAGCTGTCCTACAATGAGCAGTTCTTC
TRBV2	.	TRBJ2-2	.	CASSERSRTGELFF	TGTGCCAGCAGTGAAAGGTCCAGGACCGGGGAGCTGTTTTTT
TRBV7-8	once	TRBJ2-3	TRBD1	CASSLDGRGSDTQYF	TGTGCCAGCAGCTTAGATGGCAGGGGGTCGGATACGCAGTATTTT
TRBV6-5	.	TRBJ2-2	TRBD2	CASSYSGLGGGELFF	TGTGCCAGCAGTTACTCGGGACTAGGGGGCGGGGAGCTGTTTTTT
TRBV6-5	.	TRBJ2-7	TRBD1	CASSRTGYEQYF	TGTGCCAGCAGCCGGACAGGGTACGAGCAGTACTTC
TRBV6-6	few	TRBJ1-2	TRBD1	CASRTGTGPYGYTF	TGTGCCAGCAGGACCGGGACAGGGCCCTATGGCTACACCTTC
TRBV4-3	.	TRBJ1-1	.	CASRKNRQAPFEAFF	TGCGCCAGCAGAAAAAACCGACAGGCGCCCTTTGAAGCTTTCTTT
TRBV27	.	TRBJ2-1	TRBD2	CASSSTSGNPGEQFF	TGTGCCAGCAGTTCCACTAGCGGGAACCCAGGCGAGCAGTTCTTC
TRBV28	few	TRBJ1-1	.	CASTSGNTEAFF	TGTGCCAGCACGTCGGGGAACACTGAAGCTTTCTTT
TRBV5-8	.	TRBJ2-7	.	CAQSGSSSYEQYF	TGTGCCCAGTCGGGTTCGAGCTCCTACGAGCAGTACTTC
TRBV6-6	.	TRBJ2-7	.	CASSDNDRLYEQYF	TGTGCCAGCAGTGACAACGACAGGTTGTACGAGCAGTACTTC
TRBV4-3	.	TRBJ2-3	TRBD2	CASSPGLAGGTDTQYF	TGCGCCAGCAGCCCGGGACTAGCGGGGGGCACAGATACGCAGTATTTT
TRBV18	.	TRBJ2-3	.	CASSPPGWSDTQYF	TGTGCCAGCTCACCCCCAGGGTGGTCCGATACGCAGTATTTT
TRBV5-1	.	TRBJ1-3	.	CASSSGTSGNTIYF	TGCGCCAGCAGTTCCGGGACATCTGGAAACACCATATATTTT
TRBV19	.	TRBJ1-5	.	CASSSGQGANQPQHF	.
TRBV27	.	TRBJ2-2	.	CASRVSARPGELFF	TGTGCCAGCAGAGTATCAGCGCGGCCCGGGGAGCTGTTTTTT
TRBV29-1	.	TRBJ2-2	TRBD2	CSVEAWAAGGTGELFF	TGCAGCGTTGAGGCATGGGCAGCGGGAGGGACCGGGGAGCTGTTTTTT
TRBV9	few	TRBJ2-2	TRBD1	CASSVVTGGNTGELFF	TGTGCCAGCAGCGTAGTCACAGGGGGGAACACCGGGGAGCTGTTTTTT
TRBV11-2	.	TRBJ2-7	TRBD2	CASSGPGGAYEQYF	TGTGCCAGCAGCGGACCCGGGGGGGCCTACGAGCAGTACTTC
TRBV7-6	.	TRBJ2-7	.	CASSLGSRGPSSYEQYF	TGTGCCAGCAGCTTAGGCTCTCGCGGCCCCAGCTCCTACGAGCAGTACTTC
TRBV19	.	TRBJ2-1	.	CASSPKRGFSYNEQFF	TGTGCCAGTAGTCCCAAACGCGGGTTCTCCTACAATGAGCAGTTCTTC
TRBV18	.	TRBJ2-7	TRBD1	CASSIREGTGGEQYF	TGTGCCAGCTCCATAAGGGAAGGGACAGGGGGCGAGCAGTACTTC
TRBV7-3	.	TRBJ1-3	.	CASGHSGNTIYF	TGTGCCAGTGGACACTCTGGAAACACCATATATTTT
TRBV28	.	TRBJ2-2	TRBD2	CASIASGLQNTGELFF	TGTGCCAGCATCGCATCGGGACTACAGAACACCGGGGAGCTGTTTTTT
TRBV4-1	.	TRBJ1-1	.	CASSREGTTEAFF	TGCGCCAGCAGCAGGGAGGGCACCACTGAAGCTTTCTTT
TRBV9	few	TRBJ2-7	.	CASSVEPGIYEQYF	TGTGCCAGCAGCGTAGAGCCAGGGATCTACGAGCAGTACTTC
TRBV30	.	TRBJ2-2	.	CAWWVTNTGELFF	TGTGCCTGGTGGGTGACTAACACCGGGGAGCTGTTTTTT
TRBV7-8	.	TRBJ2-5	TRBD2	CASSLGWTSRETQYF	TGTGCCAGCAGCTTAGGATGGACTAGTAGAGAGACCCAGTACTTC
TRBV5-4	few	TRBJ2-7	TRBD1	CASSLNYLPGQGVTYEQYF	TGTGCCAGCAGCCTCAATTACCTCCCGGGACAGGGGGTGACCTACGAGCAGTACTTC
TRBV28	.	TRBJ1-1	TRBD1	CASKEGAAEAFF	TGTGCCAGCAAGGAGGGGGCGGCTGAAGCTTTCTTT
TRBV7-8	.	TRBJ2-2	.	CASSFYTGELFF	TGTGCCAGCAGCTTTTATACCGGGGAGCTGTTTTTT